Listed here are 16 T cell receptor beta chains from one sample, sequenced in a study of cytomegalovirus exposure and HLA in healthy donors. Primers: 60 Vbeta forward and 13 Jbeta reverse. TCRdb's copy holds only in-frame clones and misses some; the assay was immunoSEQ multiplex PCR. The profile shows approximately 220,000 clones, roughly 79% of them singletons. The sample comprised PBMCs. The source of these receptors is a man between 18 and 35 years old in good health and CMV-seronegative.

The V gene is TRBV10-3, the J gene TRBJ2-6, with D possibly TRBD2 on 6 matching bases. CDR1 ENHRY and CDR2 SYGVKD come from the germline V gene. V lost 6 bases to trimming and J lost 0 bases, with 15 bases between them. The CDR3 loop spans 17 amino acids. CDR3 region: CAIRVGGRRSGANVLTF. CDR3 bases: TGTGCCATCAGGGTGGGAGGTCGGCGCTCTGGGGCCAACGTCCTGACTTTC.

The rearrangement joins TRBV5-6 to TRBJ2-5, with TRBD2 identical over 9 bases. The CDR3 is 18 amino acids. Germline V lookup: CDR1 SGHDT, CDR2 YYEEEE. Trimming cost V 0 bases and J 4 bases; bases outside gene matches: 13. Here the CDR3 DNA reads TGTGCCAGCAGCTTGGCCGGGTTAGCGGGAGTGGGGGCAGAGACCCAGTACTTC. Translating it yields CASSLAGLAGVGAETQYF.

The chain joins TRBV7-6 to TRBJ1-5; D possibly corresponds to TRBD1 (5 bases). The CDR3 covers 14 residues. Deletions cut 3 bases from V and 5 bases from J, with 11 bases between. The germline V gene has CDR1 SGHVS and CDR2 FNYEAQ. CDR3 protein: CASSFTDNDQPQHF. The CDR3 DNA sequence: TGTGCCAGCAGCTTCACGGACAATGATCAGCCCCAGCATTTT. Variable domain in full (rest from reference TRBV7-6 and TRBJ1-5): GAGVSQSPRYKVTKRGQDVALRCDPISGHVSLYWYRQALGQGPEFLTYFNYEAQQDKSGLPNDRFSAERPEGSISTLTIQRTEQRDSAMYRCASSFTDNDQPQHFGDGTRLSIL.

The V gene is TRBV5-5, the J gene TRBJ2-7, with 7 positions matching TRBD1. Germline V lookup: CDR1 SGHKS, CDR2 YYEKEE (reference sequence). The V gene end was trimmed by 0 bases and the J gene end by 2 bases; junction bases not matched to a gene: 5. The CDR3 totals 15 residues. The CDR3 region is CASSLGLTGTYEQYF. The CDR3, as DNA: TGTGCCAGCAGCTTGGGACTGACAGGGACCTACGAGCAGTACTTC. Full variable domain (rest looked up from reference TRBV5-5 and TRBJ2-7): DAGVTQSPTHLIKTRGQQVTLRCSPISGHKSVSWYQQVLGQGPQFIFQYYEKEERGRGNFPDRFSARQFPNYSSELNVNALLLGDSALYLCASSLGLTGTYEQYFGPGTRLTVT.

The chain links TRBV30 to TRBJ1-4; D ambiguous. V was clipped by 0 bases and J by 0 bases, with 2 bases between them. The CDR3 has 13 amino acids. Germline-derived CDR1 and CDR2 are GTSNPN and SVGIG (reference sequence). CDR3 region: CAWSVTTNEKLFF. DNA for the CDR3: TGTGCCTGGAGTGTTACAACTAATGAAAAACTGTTTTTT.

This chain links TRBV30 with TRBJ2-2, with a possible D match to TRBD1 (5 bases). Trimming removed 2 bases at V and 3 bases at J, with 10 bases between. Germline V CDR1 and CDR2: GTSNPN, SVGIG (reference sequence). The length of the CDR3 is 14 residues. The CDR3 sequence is CAWSRGSYTGELFF. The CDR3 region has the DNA TGTGCCTGGAGTAGGGGCAGCTACACCGGGGAGCTGTTTTTT.

The CDR3 region has the DNA TGTGCCAGCAGCACATCACCTGGGACAGGGCCCGACGAGCAGTACTTC. Protein: CASSTSPGTGPDEQYF. This chain joins TRBV9 and TRBJ2-7; 9 nucleotides line up with TRBD1. The CDR3 runs 16 residues. Trimming cost V 4 bases and J 5 bases; bases outside gene matches: 13. Germline V gene sequence: CDR1 SGDLS, CDR2 YYNGEE.

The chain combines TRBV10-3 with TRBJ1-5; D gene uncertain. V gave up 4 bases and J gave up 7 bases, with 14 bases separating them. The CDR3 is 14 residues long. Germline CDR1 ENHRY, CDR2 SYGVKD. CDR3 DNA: TGTGCCATCAGTGCTTCGATCGGAGACCAGCCCCAGCATTTT. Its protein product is CAISASIGDQPQHF.

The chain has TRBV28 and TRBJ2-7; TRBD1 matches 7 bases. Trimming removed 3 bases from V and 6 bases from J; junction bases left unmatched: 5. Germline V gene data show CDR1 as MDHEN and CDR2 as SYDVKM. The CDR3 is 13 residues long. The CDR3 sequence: CASSLNRDSEQYF. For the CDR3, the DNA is TGTGCCAGCAGTTTGAACAGGGACAGCGAGCAGTACTTC.

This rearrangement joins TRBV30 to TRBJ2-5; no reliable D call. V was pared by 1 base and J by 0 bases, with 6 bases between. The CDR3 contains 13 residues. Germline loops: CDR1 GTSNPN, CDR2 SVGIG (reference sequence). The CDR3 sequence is CAWSGGDQETQYF. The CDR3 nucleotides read TGTGCCTGGAGTGGCGGCGACCAAGAGACCCAGTACTTC.

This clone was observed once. The CDR3 nucleotides read TGTGCCAGCAGCTTAGATCATACTAGCGCTAGCACAGATACGCAGTATTTT. Translation gives CASSLDHTSASTDTQYF. The chain employs TRBV7-2 and TRBJ2-3, with 7 bases that match TRBD2. This CDR3 spans 17 amino acids. The germline V gene has CDR1 SGHTA and CDR2 FQGNSA. V dropped 1 base and J dropped 0; count of bases not matched to a gene: 7.

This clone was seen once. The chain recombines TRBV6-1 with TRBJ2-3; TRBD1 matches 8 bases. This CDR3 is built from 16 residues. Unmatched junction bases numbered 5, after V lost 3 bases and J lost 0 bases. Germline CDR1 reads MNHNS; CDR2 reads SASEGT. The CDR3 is CASSDSRGPSTDTQYF. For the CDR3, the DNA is TGTGCCAGCAGTGATAGCAGGGGGCCTAGCACAGATACGCAGTATTTT.

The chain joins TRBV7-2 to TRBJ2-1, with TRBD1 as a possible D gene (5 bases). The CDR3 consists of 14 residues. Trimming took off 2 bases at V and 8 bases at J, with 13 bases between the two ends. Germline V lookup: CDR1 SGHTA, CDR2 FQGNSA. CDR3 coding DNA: TGTGCCAGCAGCTTATCTAGGGGCTTCGATGAGCAGTTCTTC. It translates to CASSLSRGFDEQFF.

This CDR3 reads CASSESLRDFDNEQFF. The CDR3 nucleotides are TGTGCCAGCAGTGAATCCCTCCGGGACTTCGACAATGAGCAGTTCTTC. The rearrangement uses TRBV25-1 and TRBJ2-1, with a weak D call TRBD2 (6 bases). V was cut by 1 base and J by 5 bases, with 15 bases left in between. This CDR3 has 16 residues. Germline V gives CDR1 MGHDK, CDR2 SYGVNS. Looking up the rest from reference TRBV25-1 and TRBJ2-1 gives the full variable domain: EADIYQTPRYLVIGTGKKITLECSQTMGHDKMYWYQQDPGMELHLIHYSYGVNSTEKGDLSSESTVSRIRTEHFPLTLESARPSHTSQYLCASSESLRDFDNEQFFGPGTRLTVL.

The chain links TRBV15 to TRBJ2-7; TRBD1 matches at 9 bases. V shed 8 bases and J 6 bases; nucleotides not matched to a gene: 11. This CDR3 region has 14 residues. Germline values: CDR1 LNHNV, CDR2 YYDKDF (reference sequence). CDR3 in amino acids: CATATGQGPLEQYF. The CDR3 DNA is TGTGCCACCGCGACCGGACAGGGGCCCCTCGAGCAGTACTTC.

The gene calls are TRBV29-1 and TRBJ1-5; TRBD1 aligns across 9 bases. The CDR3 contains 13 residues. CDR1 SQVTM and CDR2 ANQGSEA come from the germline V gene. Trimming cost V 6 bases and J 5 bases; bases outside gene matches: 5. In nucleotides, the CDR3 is TGCAGCGTCAGGACAGGGGATCATCAGCCCCAGCATTTT. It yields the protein CSVRTGDHQPQHF.